This passage covers 20 T cell receptor beta chains from one sample sequenced in a study of cytomegalovirus exposure and HLA in healthy donors. Both 60 Vbeta primers and 13 Jbeta primers went into the PCR. Using immunoSEQ multiplex PCR, the repertoire was profiled, and TCRdb retains in-frame clones only, with some absent. The sample contains under 200,000 clones, roughly 78% of which appear only once. Sequences were obtained from PBMCs. The receptor set was obtained from a woman in her 50s in good health and CMV-seropositive.

This chain links TRBV15 with TRBJ1-2; 7 nucleotides agree with TRBD1. With V trimmed by 1 base and J by 2 bases, 4 bases remained unmatched. Germline CDR1 and CDR2: LNHNV and YYDKDF (reference sequence). The CDR3 spans 15 residues. In DNA, the CDR3 is TGTGCCACCAGCAGAGTATCGACAGGGAACTATGGCTACACCTTC. It encodes CATSRVSTGNYGYTF. The complete variable domain, with remaining parts taken from reference TRBV15 and TRBJ1-2, reads DAMVIQNPRYQVTQFGKPVTLSCSQTLNHNVMYWYQQKSSQAPKLLFHYYDKDFNNEADTPDNFQSRRPNTSFCFLDIRSPGLGDTAMYLCATSRVSTGNYGYTFGSGTRLTVV.

This clone was found a few times. The chain joins TRBV5-4 to TRBJ1-4, with unresolved D. This CDR3 spans 15 amino acids. Trimming took off 4 bases at V and 5 bases at J, with 15 bases between the two ends. The V gene's germline CDR1 is SGHNT and CDR2 YYREEE (reference sequence). DNA of the CDR3: TGTGCCAGCAGCCGCAGCTGGGCCGAGAATGAAAAACTGTTTTTT. Its translation: CASSRSWAENEKLFF.

The V gene is TRBV11-2, the J gene TRBJ2-5; 7 bases align to TRBD1. From germline, CDR1 is SGHAT and CDR2 FQNNGV. V dropped 3 bases and J dropped 9; count of bases not matched to a gene: 7. CDR3 length equals 13 residues. CDR3: CASSFVGQVAQYF. For the CDR3, the DNA is TGTGCCAGCAGCTTCGTTGGACAGGTTGCCCAGTACTTC.

V is TRBV7-6 and J is TRBJ1-1; 8 nucleotides match TRBD1. This CDR3 is built from 16 residues. Germline-derived CDR1 and CDR2 are SGHVS and FNYEAQ. Trimming at V came to 2 bases and at J to 6 bases, leaving 11 bases not matched to a gene. The CDR3 region has the DNA TGTGCCAGCAGCTTAAGGAGTTGGGCGGACAGGGCTGAAGCTTTCTTT. Translated: CASSLRSWADRAEAFF. The full variable domain, its missing parts supplied by reference TRBV7-6 and TRBJ1-1, is GAGVSQSPRYKVTKRGQDVALRCDPISGHVSLYWYRQALGQGPEFLTYFNYEAQQDKSGLPNDRFSAERPEGSISTLTIQRTEQRDSAMYRCASSLRSWADRAEAFFGQGTRLTVV.

The chain couples TRBV20-1 to TRBJ1-6, with D possibly TRBD1 on 5 matching bases. Germline V gene sequence: CDR1 DFQATT, CDR2 SNEGSKA (reference sequence). The CDR3 covers 8 residues. V was clipped by 6 bases and J by 15 bases, with 6 bases between them. DNA of the CDR3: TGCAGTGCAGGGGACCTCCACTTT. Translated, it gives CSAGDLHF.

The rearrangement links TRBV27 to TRBJ2-7; 9 bases line up with TRBD1. This CDR3 region has 15 residues. Germline CDR1 MNHEY, CDR2 SMNVEV (reference sequence). With V trimmed by 2 bases and J by 5 bases, 7 bases remained unmatched. The CDR3 is CASSLTGTGLDEQYF. The DNA for the CDR3 is TGTGCCAGCAGTTTAACCGGGACAGGGCTCGACGAGCAGTACTTC.

This clone was observed once. This chain connects TRBV19 to TRBJ2-6, with TRBD1 matching over 9 bases. This CDR3 contains 17 residues. Germline V gene lookup returns CDR1 LNHDA and CDR2 SQIVND (reference sequence). The junction had 7 bases not matched to a gene; V was cut back by 7 bases and J by 0 bases. The CDR3 region has the DNA TGTGCCAGTACCCAAGGGACAGGGAACTCTGGGGCCAACGTCCTGACTTTC. This encodes CASTQGTGNSGANVLTF.

The gene calls are TRBV7-3 and TRBJ2-3; TRBD2 matches 10 bases. The J segment lost 4 bases and the V segment lost 7 bases, leaving 14 bases of the junction unmatched. Germline CDR1 is SGHTA and CDR2 is FQGTGA. The CDR3 runs to 17 residues. This CDR3 reads CASKASGSGRTADTQYF. CDR3 in DNA: TGTGCCAGCAAGGCTAGCGGGAGTGGGCGCACGGCAGATACGCAGTATTTT.

The rearrangement uses TRBV5-5 and TRBJ1-2, with TRBD1 as a possible D gene (5 bases). Trimming removed 3 bases from V and 3 bases from J, with 12 bases in between. This CDR3 spans 14 amino acids. The germline V gene encodes CDR1 SGHKS and CDR2 YYEKEE (reference sequence). CDR3 nucleotides: TGTGCCAGCAGCTCCCTGGGGGGGGACTATGGCTACACCTTC. This gives the protein CASSSLGGDYGYTF. The whole variable domain, remainder taken from reference TRBV5-5 and TRBJ1-2, is DAGVTQSPTHLIKTRGQQVTLRCSPISGHKSVSWYQQVLGQGPQFIFQYYEKEERGRGNFPDRFSARQFPNYSSELNVNALLLGDSALYLCASSSLGGDYGYTFGSGTRLTVV.

As for this clone: An end of the junction differs from the germline gene, which may be a read error. The chain couples TRBV12-5 to TRBJ1-1; D gene ambiguous. CDR3 size: 13 residues. Germline lookup yields CDR1 LGHNT and CDR2 FRNRAP. Here the CDR3 DNA reads TGTGCTAGTGGCTTGTTGGGCAACAGTGAAGCTTTCTTT. Protein: CASGLLGNSEAFF.

This clone was counted once. J is TRBJ2-3 and V is TRBV4-2; no clear D. CDR3 length: 13 residues. Germline CDR1 is LGHNA and CDR2 is YNFKEQ. The germline V and J ends were trimmed by 1 base and 6 bases, with 8 bases remaining between them. CDR3 nucleotide sequence: TGTGCCAGCAGCCAAGTACTCCTCGATACGCAGTATTTT. Translating gives CASSQVLLDTQYF.

The chain links TRBV7-2 to TRBJ2-7; 10 bases align to TRBD1. The germline V gene has CDR1 SGHTA and CDR2 FQGNSA. This CDR3 has 15 amino acids. Trimming removed 5 bases from V and 2 bases from J; junction bases left unmatched: 6. The CDR3 DNA reads as TGTGCCAGCAGCCCTGGGACAGGGGTAGCCTACGAGCAGTACTTC. This translates into CASSPGTGVAYEQYF.

The rearrangement links TRBV9 to TRBJ2-7; D unclear. The CDR3 has 13 amino acids. CDR1 and CDR2 (germline): SGDLS, YYNGEE. Trimming shortened V by 4 bases and J by 5 bases, and 13 bases separated the two germline ends. CDR3: CASSLVGTHEQYF. CDR3 nucleotides: TGTGCCAGCAGCTTGGTTGGCACCCACGAGCAGTACTTC. Filled out from reference TRBV9 and TRBJ2-7, the complete variable domain reads DSGVTQTPKHLITATGQRVTLRCSPRSGDLSVYWYQQSLDQGLQFLIQYYNGEERAKGNILERFSAQQFPDLHSELNLSSLELGDSALYFCASSLVGTHEQYFGPGTRLTVT.

This chain connects TRBV11-2 to TRBJ2-7; tentatively, D is TRBD1 (5 bases). From germline, CDR1 is SGHAT and CDR2 FQNNGV. This CDR3 has 11 amino acids. Trimming left V 4 bases short and J 9 bases short, with 10 bases between. The CDR3 sequence: CASSSQGAQYF. The CDR3, as DNA: TGTGCCAGCAGCTCCCAGGGTGCGCAGTACTTC.

The chain is built from TRBV29-1 and TRBJ2-1, with TRBD2 matching over 9 bases. This CDR3 spans 14 amino acids. Germline V gene sequence: CDR1 SQVTM, CDR2 ANQGSEA. The ends lost 4 bases at V and 5 bases at J; junction bases unmatched: 6. Written as DNA, the CDR3 is TGCAGCGTTGCAAAGCGGGGGGACAACAATGAGCAGTTCTTC. This translates into CSVAKRGDNNEQFF.

V gene TRBV5-6 combines with J gene TRBJ2-7, with 7 nucleotides matching TRBD2. Looked up from germline, CDR1 is SGHDT and CDR2 is YYEEEE. The J segment lost 4 bases and the V segment lost 2 bases, leaving 3 bases of the junction unmatched. CDR3 length equals 13 residues. The CDR3 sequence is CASSFRGRYEQYF. CDR3 sequence (DNA): TGTGCCAGCAGCTTCCGCGGGAGATACGAGCAGTACTTC.

J is TRBJ1-4 and V is TRBV5-1; 10 bases match TRBD1. V was pared by 1 base and J by 7 bases, with 4 bases of the junction left unmatched. The CDR3 consists of 15 residues. CDR1 and CDR2 from the germline V gene are SGHRS and YFSETQ. CDR3 region: CASSLRTGGGEKLFF. In DNA form, the CDR3 reads TGCGCCAGCAGCTTGAGGACAGGGGGTGGTGAAAAACTGTTTTTT. The full variable domain, rest sourced from reference TRBV5-1 and TRBJ1-4, is KAGVTQTPRYLIKTRGQQVTLSCSPISGHRSVSWYQQTPGQGLQFLFEYFSETQRNKGNFPGRFSGRQFSNSRSEMNVSTLELGDSALYLCASSLRTGGGEKLFFGSGTQLSVL.

This clone was counted between two and nine times. The chain has TRBV2 and TRBJ2-7; tentatively, D is TRBD2 (5 bases). The germline V gene encodes CDR1 SNHLY and CDR2 FYNNEI. The CDR3 runs to 13 residues. CDR3 DNA sequence: TGTGTCAAGAGGGCAACTGGCTCCTACGAGCAGTACTTC. This gives the protein CVKRATGSYEQYF. The full variable domain, in which reference TRBV2 and TRBJ2-7 provide the parts outside the CDR3, is EPEVTQTPSHQVTQMGQEVILRCVPISNHLYFYWYRQILGQKVEFLVSFYNNEISEKSEIFDDQFSVERPDGSNFTLKIRSTKLEDSAMYFCVKRATGSYEQYFGPGTRLTVT.

The chain uses TRBV7-9 and TRBJ2-5; D unresolved. The germline V gene has CDR1 SEHNR and CDR2 FQNEAQ (reference sequence). Trimming took 7 bases from V and 2 from J, leaving 5 bases between them. This CDR3 region has 11 residues. The CDR3 is CASNIQETQYF. For the CDR3, the DNA is TGTGCCAGCAACATACAAGAGACCCAGTACTTC.

This chain uses TRBV6-4 with TRBJ2-5, with 10 positions matching TRBD2. V lost 5 bases and J lost 1; bases outside the gene matches: 4. In germline, CDR1 is MRHNA, CDR2 SNTAGT. The CDR3 extends over 15 amino acids. The CDR3 nucleotides are TGTGCCAGCAGTAGACTAGCGGGCTCCCAAGAGACCCAGTACTTC. It encodes CASSRLAGSQETQYF.